Listed below are T cell receptor beta chains from one sample, sequenced in a study of T-cell reconstitution after alpha-beta-depleted transplantation in children. Via MiXCR, TCRdb re-called the PCR reads, giving one row per CDR3 protein. Here the sample spans hundreds of thousands of distinct CDR3 sequences, roughly a tenth being singletons. This specimen was PBMCs, taken before TCRalphabeta/CD19-depleted stem cell transplant. These receptors were obtained from a boy in the first two years of life with acute myeloid leukemia, due to receive a stem cell transplant. CDR3s include the opening cysteine and the closing phenylalanine or tryptophan. Each record gives: V gene, J gene, clone size, D gene, CDR3 protein, CDR3 DNA. D genes are given only for firm matches. Rows give clone size only sometimes, using once, few, many, or a class for an expanded clone.

TRBV20-1	TRBJ1-2	.	.	CSAPGIGAYGYTF	TGCAGTGCACCCGGCATAGGGGCATATGGCTACACCTTC
TRBV6-5	TRBJ1-3	few	.	CASSYGGATGNTIYF	TGTGCCAGCAGTTACGGGGGGGCCACTGGAAACACCATATATTTT
TRBV9	TRBJ2-1	many	TRBD2	CASSVGGLAGNEQFF	TGTGCCAGCAGCGTAGGGGGACTAGCGGGAAATGAGCAGTTCTTC
TRBV30	TRBJ2-3	.	TRBD2	CAWSIIAGGTDTQYF	TGTGCCTGGAGCATTATAGCGGGAGGCACAGATACGCAGTATTTT
TRBV4-3	TRBJ2-5	many	TRBD1	CASSATGAETQYF	TGCGCCAGCAGCGCGACAGGGGCAGAGACCCAGTACTTC
TRBV6-4	TRBJ2-1	.	TRBD2	CASSGTSGSYNEQFF	TGTGCCAGCAGTGGGACTAGCGGGAGTTACAATGAGCAGTTCTTC
TRBV12-5	TRBJ2-7	many	TRBD1	CASGTGFHEQYF	TGTGCTAGTGGGACAGGGTTTCACGAGCAGTACTTC
TRBV27	TRBJ2-1	many	TRBD2	CASSFPGTSDEQFF	TGTGCCAGCAGTTTTCCCGGGACTAGCGATGAGCAGTTCTTC
TRBV15	TRBJ1-3	many	.	CATSRTGLQVPSGNTIYF	TGTGCCACCAGCAGGACAGGACTACAGGTTCCCTCTGGAAACACCATATATTTT
TRBV20-1	TRBJ2-7	many	.	CSATSTVAYEQYF	TGCAGTGCTACATCAACAGTAGCCTACGAGCAGTACTTC
TRBV29-1	TRBJ1-1	few	TRBD1	CSVEGRTGETEAFF	TGCAGCGTTGAAGGGAGGACAGGGGAGACTGAAGCTTTCTTT
TRBV12-3/TRBV12-4	TRBJ2-5	many	TRBD1	CASSPLTGGETQYF	TGTGCCAGCAGCCCTCTTACAGGGGGTGAGACCCAGTACTTC
TRBV7-6	TRBJ2-1	once	.	CASSLGGQGNEQFF	TGTGCCAGCAGCTTAGGGGGCCAGGGCAATGAGCAGTTCTTC
TRBV7-8	TRBJ1-1	few	.	CASSSLAAGGSTEAFF	TGTGCCAGCAGCTCCCTCGCGGCCGGCGGATCGACTGAAGCTTTCTTT
TRBV29-1	TRBJ2-4	many	TRBD1	CRVSTLDRGDIQYF	TGCAGAGTCTCTACTCTTGACAGGGGAGACATTCAGTACTTC
TRBV12-3/TRBV12-4	TRBJ2-3	many	.	CASGEDTQYF	TGTGCCAGCGGGGAGGATACGCAGTATTTT
TRBV6-1	TRBJ2-7	few	TRBD2	CASREAGGRNEQYF	TGTGCCAGCAGGGAAGCGGGGGGAAGGAACGAGCAGTACTTC
TRBV2	TRBJ2-4	many	TRBD1	CASSRPGQGNIQYF	TGTGCCAGCAGCCGACCTGGACAGGGAAACATTCAGTACTTC
TRBV6-5	TRBJ1-3	few	TRBD1	CASSSAGGRNTIYF	TGTGCCAGCAGTTCGGCAGGGGGCAGAAACACCATATATTTT
TRBV15	TRBJ2-5	many	.	CATSTQTEEETQYF	TGTGCCACCAGCACCCAAACGGAAGAAGAGACCCAGTACTTC
TRBV5-6	TRBJ2-7	many	TRBD2	CASSPLSGRKEEQYF	TGTGCCAGCAGCCCCTTGAGCGGGAGGAAAGAAGAGCAGTACTTC
TRBV7-8	TRBJ2-7	many	TRBD1	CASRGTGYEQYF	TGTGCCAGCAGAGGGACAGGGTACGAGCAGTACTTC
TRBV7-9	TRBJ1-1	many	.	CASSLSRYRRTMNTEAFF	TGTGCCAGCAGCTTATCAAGGTACAGGCGTACCATGAACACTGAAGCTTTCTTT
TRBV7-2	TRBJ2-1	many	TRBD2	CASSWGLAGDNEQFF	TGTGCCAGCAGCTGGGGACTAGCGGGAGATAATGAGCAGTTCTTC
TRBV3-1	TRBJ2-1	many	.	CASSQDPANSYNEQFF	TGTGCCAGCAGCCAAGACCCAGCCAACTCCTACAATGAGCAGTTCTTC
TRBV3-1	TRBJ2-3	medium-sized	TRBD1	CASSPGTGFTDTQYF	TGTGCCAGCAGCCCCGGGACAGGGTTCACAGATACGCAGTATTTT
TRBV28	TRBJ2-7	few	TRBD2	CASTLSGGGIEQYF	TGTGCCAGCACCCTTAGCGGGGGGGGAATCGAGCAGTACTTC
TRBV24-1	TRBJ1-4	many	TRBD1	CATSDAGQGNEKLFF	TGTGCCACCAGTGATGCGGGACAGGGGAATGAAAAACTGTTTTTT
TRBV10-3	TRBJ2-3	many	TRBD1	CAISEVGQQDTQYF	TGTGCCATCAGTGAAGTGGGACAGCAAGATACGCAGTATTTT
TRBV11-2	TRBJ2-7	.	TRBD2	CASSLEASGRAYSYEQYF	TGTGCCAGCAGCTTAGAGGCTAGCGGGAGGGCCTACTCCTACGAGCAGTACTTC
TRBV12-3/TRBV12-4	TRBJ2-1	.	.	CASSLFRLLSANEQFF	TGTGCCAGCAGTCTGTTTCGACTCCTTAGCGCCAATGAGCAGTTCTTC
TRBV14	TRBJ2-5	many	.	CASSQRRDGKTHYF	TGTGCCAGCAGCCAGAGGCGGGATGGAAAGACCCATTACTTC
TRBV29-1	TRBJ1-2	many	.	CSAHEDGYTF	TGCAGCGCTCATGAAGATGGCTACACCTTC